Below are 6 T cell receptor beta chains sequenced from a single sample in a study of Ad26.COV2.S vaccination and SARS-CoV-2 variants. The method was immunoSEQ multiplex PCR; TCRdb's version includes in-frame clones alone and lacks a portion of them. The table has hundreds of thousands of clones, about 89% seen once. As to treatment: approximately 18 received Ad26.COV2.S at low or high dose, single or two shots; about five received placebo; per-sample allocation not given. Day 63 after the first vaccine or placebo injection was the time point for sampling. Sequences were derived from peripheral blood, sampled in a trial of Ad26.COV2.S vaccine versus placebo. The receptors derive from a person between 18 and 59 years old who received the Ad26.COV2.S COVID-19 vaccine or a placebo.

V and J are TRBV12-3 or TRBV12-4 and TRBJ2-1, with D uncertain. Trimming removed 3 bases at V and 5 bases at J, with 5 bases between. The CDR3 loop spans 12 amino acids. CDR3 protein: CASSFGDNEQFF. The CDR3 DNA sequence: TGTGCCAGCAGTTTTGGGGACAATGAGCAGTTCTTC.

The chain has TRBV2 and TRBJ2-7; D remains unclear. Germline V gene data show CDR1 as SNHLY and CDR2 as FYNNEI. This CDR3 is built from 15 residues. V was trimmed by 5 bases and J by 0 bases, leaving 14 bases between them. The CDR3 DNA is TGTGCCAGCAGTTTGACACTACCAAGCTCCTACGAGCAGTACTTC. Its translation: CASSLTLPSSYEQYF.

The CDR3 sequence: CASQAEGRTEAFF. The CDR3 coding sequence is TGTGCCAGCCAGGCTGAGGGTAGAACCGAAGCTTTCTTT. The chain recombines TRBV12-3 or TRBV12-4 with TRBJ1-1; no reliable D call. V lost 8 bases to trimming and J lost 8 bases, with 18 bases between them. The CDR3 contains 13 residues.

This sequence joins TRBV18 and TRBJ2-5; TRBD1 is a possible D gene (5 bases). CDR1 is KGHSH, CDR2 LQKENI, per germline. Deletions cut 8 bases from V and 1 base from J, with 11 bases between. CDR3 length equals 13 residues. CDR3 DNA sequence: TGTGCCAGCAAACAGGCGATCCAAGAGACCCAGTACTTC. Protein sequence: CASKQAIQETQYF.

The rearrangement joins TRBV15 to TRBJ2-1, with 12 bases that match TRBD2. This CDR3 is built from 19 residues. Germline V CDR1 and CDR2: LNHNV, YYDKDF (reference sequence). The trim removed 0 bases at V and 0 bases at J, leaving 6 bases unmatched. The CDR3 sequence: CATSRDLLAGGSSYNEQFF. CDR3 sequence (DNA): TGTGCCACCAGCAGAGATCTGCTAGCGGGAGGGAGCTCCTACAATGAGCAGTTCTTC.

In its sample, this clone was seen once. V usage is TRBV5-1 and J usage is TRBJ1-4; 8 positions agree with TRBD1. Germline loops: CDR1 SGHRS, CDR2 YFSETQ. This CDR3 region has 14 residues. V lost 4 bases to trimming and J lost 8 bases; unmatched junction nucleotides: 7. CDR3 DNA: TGCGCCAGCAGCCTAACAGGGGGTCAGGAAAAACTGTTTTTT. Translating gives CASSLTGGQEKLFF. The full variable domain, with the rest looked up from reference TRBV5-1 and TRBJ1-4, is KAGVTQTPRYLIKTRGQQVTLSCSPISGHRSVSWYQQTPGQGLQFLFEYFSETQRNKGNFPGRFSGRQFSNSRSEMNVSTLELGDSALYLCASSLTGGQEKLFFGSGTQLSVL.